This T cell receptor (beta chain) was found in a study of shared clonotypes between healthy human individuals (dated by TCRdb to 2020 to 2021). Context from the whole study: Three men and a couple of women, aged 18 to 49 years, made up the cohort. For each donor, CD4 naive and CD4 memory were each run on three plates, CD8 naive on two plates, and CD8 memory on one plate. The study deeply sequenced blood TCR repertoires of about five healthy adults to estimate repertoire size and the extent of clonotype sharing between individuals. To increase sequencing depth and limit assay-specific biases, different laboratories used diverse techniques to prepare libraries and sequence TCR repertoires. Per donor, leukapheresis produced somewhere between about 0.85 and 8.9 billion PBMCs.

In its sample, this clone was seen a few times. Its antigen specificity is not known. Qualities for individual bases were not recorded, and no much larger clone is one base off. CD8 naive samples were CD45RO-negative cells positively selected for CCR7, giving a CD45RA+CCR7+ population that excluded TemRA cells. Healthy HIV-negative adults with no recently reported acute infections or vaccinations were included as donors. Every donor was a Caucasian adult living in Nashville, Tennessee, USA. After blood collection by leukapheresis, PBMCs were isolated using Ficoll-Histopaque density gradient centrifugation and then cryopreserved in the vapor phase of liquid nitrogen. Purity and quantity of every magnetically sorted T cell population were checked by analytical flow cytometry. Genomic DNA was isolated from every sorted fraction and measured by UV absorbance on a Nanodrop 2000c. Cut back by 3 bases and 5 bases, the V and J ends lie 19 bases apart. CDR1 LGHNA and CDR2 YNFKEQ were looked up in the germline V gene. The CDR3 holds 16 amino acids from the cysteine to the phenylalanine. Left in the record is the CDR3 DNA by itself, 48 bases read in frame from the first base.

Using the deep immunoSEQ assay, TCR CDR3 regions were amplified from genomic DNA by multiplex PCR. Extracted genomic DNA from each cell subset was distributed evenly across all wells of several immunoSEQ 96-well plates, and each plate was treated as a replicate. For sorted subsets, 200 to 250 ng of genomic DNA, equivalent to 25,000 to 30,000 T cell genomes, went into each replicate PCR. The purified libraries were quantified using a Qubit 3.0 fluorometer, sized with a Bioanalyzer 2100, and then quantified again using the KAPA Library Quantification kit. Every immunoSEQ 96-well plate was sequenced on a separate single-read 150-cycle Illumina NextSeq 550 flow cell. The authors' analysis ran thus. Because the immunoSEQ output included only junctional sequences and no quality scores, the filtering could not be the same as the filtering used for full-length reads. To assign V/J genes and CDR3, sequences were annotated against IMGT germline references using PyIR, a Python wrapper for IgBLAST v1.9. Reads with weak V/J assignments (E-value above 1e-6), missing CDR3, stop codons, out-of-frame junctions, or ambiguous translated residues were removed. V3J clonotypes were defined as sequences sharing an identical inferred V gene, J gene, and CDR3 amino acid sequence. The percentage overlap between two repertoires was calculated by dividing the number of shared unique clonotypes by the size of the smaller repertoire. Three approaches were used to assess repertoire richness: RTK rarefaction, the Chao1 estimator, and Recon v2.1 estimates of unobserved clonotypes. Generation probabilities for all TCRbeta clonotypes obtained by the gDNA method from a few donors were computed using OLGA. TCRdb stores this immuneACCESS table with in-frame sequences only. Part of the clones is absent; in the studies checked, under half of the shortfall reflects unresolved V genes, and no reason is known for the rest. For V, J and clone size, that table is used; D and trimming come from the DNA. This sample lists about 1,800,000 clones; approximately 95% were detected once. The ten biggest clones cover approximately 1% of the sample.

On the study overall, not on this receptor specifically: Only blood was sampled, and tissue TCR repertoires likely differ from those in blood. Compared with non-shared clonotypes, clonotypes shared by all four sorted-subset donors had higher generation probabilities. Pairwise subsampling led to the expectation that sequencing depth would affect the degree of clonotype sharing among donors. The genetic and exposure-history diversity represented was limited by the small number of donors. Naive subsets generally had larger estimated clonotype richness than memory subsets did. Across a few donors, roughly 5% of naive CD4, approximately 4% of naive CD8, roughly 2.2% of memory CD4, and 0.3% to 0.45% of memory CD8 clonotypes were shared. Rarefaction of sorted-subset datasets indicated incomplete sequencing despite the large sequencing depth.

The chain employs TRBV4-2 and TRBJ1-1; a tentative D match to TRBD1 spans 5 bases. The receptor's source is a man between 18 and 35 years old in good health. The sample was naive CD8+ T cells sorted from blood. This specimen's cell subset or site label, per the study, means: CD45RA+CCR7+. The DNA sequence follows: TGTGCCAGCAGCCACGCCCTAGGGGCAGTAGGGACTGAAGCTTTCTTT. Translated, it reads CASSHALGAVGTEAFF.